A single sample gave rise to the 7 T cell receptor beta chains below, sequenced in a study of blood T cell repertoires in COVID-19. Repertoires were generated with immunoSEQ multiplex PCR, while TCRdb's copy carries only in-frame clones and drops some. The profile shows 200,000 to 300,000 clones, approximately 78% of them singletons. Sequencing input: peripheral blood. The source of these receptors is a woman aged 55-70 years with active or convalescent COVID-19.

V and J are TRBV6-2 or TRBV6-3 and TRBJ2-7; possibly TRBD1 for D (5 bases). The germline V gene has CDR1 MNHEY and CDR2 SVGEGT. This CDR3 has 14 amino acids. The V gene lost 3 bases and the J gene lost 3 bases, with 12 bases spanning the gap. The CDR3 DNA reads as TGTGCCAGCAGTTATGACAGAGGTTTCTACGAGCAGTACTTC. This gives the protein CASSYDRGFYEQYF.

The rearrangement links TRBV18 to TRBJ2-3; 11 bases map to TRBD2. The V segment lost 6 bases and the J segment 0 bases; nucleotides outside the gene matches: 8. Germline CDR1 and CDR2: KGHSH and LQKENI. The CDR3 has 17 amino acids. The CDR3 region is CASSTSGGHLSTDTQYF. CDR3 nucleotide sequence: TGTGCCAGCTCTACTAGCGGGGGCCATCTTAGCACAGATACGCAGTATTTT. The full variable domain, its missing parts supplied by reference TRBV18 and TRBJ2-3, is NAGVMQNPRHLVRRRGQEARLRCSPMKGHSHVYWYRQLPEEGLKFMVYLQKENIIDESGMPKERFSAEFPKEGPSILRIQQVVRGDSAAYFCASSTSGGHLSTDTQYFGPGTRLTVL.

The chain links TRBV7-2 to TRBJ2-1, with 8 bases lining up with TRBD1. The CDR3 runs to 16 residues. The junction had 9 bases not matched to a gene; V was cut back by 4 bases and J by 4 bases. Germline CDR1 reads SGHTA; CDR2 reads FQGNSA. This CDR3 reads CASSSAGTGKYNEQFF. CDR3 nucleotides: TGTGCCAGCAGCTCGGCCGGGACAGGTAAATACAATGAGCAGTTCTTC.

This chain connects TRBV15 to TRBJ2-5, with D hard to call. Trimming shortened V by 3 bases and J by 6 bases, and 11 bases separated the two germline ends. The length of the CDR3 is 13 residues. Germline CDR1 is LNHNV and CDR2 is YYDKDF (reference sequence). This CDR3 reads CATSSAHTQTQYF. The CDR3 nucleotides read TGTGCCACCAGCAGTGCACACACACAGACCCAGTACTTC.

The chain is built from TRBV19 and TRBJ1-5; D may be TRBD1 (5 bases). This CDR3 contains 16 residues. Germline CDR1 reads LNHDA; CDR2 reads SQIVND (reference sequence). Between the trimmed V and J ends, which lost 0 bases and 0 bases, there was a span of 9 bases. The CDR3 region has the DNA TGTGCCAGTAGTATAGATCCAGGGTATAGCAATCAGCCCCAGCATTTT. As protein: CASSIDPGYSNQPQHF. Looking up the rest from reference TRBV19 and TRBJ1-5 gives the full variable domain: DGGITQSPKYLFRKEGQNVTLSCEQNLNHDAMYWYRQDPGQGLRLIYYSQIVNDFQKGDIAEGYSVSREKKESFPLTVTSAQKNPTAFYLCASSIDPGYSNQPQHFGDGTRLSIL.

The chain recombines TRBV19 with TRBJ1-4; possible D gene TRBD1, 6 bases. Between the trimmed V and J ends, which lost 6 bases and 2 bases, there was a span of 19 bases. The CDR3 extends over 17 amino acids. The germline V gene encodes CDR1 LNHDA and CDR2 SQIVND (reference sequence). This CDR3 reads CASRRRTVYGTNEKLFF. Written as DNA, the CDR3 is TGTGCCAGTAGGCGCAGGACAGTCTATGGTACTAATGAAAAACTGTTTTTT.

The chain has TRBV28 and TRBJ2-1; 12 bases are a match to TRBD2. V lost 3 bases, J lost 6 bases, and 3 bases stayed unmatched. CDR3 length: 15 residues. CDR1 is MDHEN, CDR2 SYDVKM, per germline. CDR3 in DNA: TGTGCCAGCAGTTTTCTGACTAGCGGGGGCAATGAGCAGTTCTTC. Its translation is CASSFLTSGGNEQFF. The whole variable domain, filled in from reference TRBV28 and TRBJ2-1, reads DVKVTQSSRYLVKRTGEKVFLECVQDMDHENMFWYRQDPGLGLRLIYFSYDVKMKEKGDIPEGYSVSREKKERFSLILESASTNQTSMYLCASSFLTSGGNEQFFGPGTRLTVL.